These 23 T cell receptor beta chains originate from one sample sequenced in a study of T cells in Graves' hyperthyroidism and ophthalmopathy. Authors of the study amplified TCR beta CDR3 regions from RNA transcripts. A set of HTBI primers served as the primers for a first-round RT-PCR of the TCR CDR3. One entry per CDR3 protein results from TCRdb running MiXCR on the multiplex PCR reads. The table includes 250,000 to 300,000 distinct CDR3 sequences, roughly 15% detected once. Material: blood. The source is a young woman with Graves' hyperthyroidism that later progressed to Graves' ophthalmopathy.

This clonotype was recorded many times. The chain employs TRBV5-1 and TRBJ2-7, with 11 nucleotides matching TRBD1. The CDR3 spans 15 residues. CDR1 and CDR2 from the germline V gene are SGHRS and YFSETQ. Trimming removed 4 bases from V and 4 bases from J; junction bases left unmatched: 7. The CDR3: CASSTGQGARYEQYF. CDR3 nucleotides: TGCGCCAGCAGCACTGGACAGGGGGCGAGGTACGAGCAGTACTTC. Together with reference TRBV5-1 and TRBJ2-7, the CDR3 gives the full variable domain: KAGVTQTPRYLIKTRGQQVTLSCSPISGHRSVSWYQQTPGQGLQFLFEYFSETQRNKGNFPGRFSGRQFSNSRSEMNVSTLELGDSALYLCASSTGQGARYEQYFGPGTRLTVT.

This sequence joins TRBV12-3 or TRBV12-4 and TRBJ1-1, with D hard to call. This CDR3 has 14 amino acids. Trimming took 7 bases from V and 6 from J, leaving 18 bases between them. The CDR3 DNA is TGTGCCAGCATCCTAGGTCTGGGTCTCCCTGAAGCTTTCTTT. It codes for CASILGLGLPEAFF.

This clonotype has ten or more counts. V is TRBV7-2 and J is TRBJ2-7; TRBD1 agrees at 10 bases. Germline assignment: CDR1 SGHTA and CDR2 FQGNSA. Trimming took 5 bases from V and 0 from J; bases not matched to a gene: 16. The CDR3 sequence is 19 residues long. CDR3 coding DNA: TGTGCCAGCAGCACCACCGGGACAGGGGTTTATGAAAGCTCCTACGAGCAGTACTTC. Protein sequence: CASSTTGTGVYESSYEQYF.

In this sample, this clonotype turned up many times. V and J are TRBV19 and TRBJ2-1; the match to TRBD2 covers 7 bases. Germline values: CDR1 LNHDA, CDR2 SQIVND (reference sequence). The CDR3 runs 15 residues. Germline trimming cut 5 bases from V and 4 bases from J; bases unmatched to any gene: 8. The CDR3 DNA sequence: TGTGCCAGTAGTCTCGCGGGAGCAGTTTACAATGAGCAGTTCTTC. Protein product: CASSLAGAVYNEQFF.

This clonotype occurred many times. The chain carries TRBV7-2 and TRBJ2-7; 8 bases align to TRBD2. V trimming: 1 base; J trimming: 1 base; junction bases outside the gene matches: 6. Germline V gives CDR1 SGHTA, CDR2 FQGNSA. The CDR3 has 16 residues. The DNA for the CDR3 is TGTGCCAGCAGCTTAGTGGCGGGAGGTCCTTCCTACGAGCAGTACTTC. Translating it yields CASSLVAGGPSYEQYF.

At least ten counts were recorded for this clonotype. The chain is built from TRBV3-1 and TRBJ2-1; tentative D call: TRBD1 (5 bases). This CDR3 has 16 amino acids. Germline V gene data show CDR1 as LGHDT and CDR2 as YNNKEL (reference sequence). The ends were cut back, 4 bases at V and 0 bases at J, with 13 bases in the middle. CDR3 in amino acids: CASSRRTTGSYNEQFF. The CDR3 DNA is TGTGCCAGCAGCCGAAGGACAACTGGCTCCTACAATGAGCAGTTCTTC.

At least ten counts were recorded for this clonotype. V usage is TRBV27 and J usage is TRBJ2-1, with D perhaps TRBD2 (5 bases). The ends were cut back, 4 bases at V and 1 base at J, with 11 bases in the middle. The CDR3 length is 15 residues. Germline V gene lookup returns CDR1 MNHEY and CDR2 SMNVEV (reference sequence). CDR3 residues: CASSSGIQSYNEQFF. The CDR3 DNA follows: TGTGCCAGCAGTTCCGGGATCCAATCCTACAATGAGCAGTTCTTC.

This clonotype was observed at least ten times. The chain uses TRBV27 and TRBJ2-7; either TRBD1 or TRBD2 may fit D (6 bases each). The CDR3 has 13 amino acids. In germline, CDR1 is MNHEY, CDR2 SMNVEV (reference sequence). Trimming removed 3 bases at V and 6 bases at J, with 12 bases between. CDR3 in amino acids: CASSFPEGGEQYF. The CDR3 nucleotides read TGTGCCAGCAGTTTCCCCGAGGGGGGCGAGCAGTACTTC.

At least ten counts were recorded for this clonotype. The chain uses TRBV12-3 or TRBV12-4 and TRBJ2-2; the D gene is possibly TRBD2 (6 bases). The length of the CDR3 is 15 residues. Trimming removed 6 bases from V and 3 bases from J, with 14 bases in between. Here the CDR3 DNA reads TGTGCCAGCAGCCATAGCGGAGGCGACACCGGGGAGCTGTTTTTT. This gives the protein CASSHSGGDTGELFF.

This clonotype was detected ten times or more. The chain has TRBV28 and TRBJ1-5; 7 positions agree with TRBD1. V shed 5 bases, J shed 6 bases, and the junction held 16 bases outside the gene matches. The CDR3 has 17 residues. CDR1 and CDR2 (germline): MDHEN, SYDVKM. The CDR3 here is CASSRTGQARASQPQHF. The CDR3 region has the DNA TGTGCCAGCAGTAGGACCGGACAGGCCAGGGCAAGTCAGCCCCAGCATTTT.

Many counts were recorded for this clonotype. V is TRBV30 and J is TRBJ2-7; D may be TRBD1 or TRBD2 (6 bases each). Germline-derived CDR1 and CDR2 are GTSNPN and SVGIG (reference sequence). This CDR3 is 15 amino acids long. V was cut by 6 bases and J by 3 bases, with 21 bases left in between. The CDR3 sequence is CACNKGGAPIYEQYF. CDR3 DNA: TGTGCCTGCAATAAGGGGGGAGCTCCTATCTACGAGCAGTACTTC.

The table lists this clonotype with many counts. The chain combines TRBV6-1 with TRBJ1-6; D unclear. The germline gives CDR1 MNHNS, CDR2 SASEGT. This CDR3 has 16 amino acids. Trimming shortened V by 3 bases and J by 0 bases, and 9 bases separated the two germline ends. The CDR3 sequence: CASSDSGSSYNSPLHF. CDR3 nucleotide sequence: TGTGCCAGCAGTGATAGCGGAAGCTCCTATAATTCACCCCTCCACTTT.

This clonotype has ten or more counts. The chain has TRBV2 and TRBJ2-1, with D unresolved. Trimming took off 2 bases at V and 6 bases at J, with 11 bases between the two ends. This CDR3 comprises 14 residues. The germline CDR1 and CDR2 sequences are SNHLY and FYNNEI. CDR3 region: CASSEFSSRNEQFF. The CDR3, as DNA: TGTGCCAGCAGTGAATTTAGCTCCCGCAATGAGCAGTTCTTC. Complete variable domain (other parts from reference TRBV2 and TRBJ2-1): EPEVTQTPSHQVTQMGQEVILRCVPISNHLYFYWYRQILGQKVEFLVSFYNNEISEKSEIFDDQFSVERPDGSNFTLKIRSTKLEDSAMYFCASSEFSSRNEQFFGPGTRLTVL.

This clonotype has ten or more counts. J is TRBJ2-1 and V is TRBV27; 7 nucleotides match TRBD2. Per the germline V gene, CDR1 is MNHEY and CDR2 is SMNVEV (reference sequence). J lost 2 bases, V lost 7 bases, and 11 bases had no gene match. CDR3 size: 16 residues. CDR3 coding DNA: TGTGCCAGCACCTACTGGGAGCGGGAAGCCTACAATGAGCAGTTCTTC. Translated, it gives CASTYWEREAYNEQFF.

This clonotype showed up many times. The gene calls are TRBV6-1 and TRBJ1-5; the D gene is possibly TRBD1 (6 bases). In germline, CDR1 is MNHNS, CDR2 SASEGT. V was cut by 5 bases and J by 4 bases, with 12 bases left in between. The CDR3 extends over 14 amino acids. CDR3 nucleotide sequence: TGTGCCAGCAGTTCGTGGACAGTGAATCAGCCCCAGCATTTT. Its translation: CASSSWTVNQPQHF.

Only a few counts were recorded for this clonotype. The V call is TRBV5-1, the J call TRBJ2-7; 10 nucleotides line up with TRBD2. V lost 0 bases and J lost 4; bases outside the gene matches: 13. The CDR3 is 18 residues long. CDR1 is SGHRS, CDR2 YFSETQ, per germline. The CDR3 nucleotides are TGCGCCAGCAGCTTGGTGGGTTCTAGCGGGAGCCCAGGGTACGAGCAGTACTTC. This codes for CASSLVGSSGSPGYEQYF.

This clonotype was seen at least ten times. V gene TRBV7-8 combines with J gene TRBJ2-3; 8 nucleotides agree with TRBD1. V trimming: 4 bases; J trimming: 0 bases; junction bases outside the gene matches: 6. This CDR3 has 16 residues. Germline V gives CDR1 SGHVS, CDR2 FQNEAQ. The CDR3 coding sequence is TGTGCCAGCAGCTCCTCAGGGGGCGGAAGCACAGATACGCAGTATTTT. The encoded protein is CASSSSGGGSTDTQYF.

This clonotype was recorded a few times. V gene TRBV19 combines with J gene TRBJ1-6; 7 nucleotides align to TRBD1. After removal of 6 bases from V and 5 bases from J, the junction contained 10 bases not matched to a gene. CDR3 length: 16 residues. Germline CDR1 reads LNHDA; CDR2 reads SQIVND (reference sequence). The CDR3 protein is CASSSFRQGDNSPLHF. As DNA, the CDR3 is TGTGCCAGTAGCTCCTTTCGACAGGGTGATAATTCACCCCTCCACTTT.

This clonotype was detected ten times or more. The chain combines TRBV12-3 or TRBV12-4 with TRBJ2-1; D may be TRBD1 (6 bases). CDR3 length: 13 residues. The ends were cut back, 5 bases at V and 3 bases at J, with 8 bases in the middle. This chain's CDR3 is CASSGQLYNEQFF. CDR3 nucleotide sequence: TGTGCCAGCAGTGGACAGCTCTACAATGAGCAGTTCTTC.

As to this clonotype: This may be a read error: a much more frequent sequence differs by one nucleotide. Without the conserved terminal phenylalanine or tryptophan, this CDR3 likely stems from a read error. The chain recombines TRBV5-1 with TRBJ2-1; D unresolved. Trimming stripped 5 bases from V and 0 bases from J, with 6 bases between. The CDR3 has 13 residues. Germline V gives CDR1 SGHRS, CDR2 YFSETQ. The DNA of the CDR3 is TGCGCCAGCAGGGGTAGCTCCTACAATGAGCAGTTCTAC. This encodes CASRGSSYNEQFY.

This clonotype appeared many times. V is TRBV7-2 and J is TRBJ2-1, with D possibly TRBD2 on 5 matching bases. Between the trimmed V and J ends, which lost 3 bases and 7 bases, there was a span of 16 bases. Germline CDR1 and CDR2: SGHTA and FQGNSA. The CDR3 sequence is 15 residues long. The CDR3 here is CASSLRRVIRNEQFF. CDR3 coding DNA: TGTGCCAGCAGCTTGAGGCGGGTAATTCGAAATGAGCAGTTCTTC.

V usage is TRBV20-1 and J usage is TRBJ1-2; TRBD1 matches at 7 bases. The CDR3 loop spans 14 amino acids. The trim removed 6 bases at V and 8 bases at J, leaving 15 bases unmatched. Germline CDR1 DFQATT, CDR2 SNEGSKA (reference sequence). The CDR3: CSAGGDSPLVGYTF. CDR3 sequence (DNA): TGCAGTGCCGGTGGGGACAGCCCTCTAGTGGGCTACACCTTC.

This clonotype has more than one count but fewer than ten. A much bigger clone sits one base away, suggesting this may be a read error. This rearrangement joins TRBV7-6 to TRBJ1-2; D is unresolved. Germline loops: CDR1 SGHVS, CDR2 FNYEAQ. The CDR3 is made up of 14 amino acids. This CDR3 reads CAGSSVPGRGGYTF. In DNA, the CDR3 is TGTGCCGGCAGCTCCGTACCCGGTCGAGGTGGCTACACCTTC.